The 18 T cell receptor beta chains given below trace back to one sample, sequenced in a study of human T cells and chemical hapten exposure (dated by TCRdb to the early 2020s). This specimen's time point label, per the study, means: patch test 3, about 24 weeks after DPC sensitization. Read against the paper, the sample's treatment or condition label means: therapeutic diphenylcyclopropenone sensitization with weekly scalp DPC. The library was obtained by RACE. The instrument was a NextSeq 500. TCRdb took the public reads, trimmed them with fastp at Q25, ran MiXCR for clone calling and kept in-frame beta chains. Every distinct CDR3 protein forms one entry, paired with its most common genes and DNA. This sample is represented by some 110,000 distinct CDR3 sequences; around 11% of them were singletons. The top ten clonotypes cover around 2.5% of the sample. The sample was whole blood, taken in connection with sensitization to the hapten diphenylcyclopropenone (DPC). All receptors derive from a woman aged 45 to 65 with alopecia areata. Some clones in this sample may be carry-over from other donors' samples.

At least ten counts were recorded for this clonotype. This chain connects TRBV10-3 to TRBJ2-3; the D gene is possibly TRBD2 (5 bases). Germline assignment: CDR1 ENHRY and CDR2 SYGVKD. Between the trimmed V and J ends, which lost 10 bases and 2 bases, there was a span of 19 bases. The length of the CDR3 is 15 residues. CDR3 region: CATLDTSGNTDTQYF. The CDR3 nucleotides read TGTGCCACCCTAGATACGAGCGGAAACACAGATACGCAGTATTTT.

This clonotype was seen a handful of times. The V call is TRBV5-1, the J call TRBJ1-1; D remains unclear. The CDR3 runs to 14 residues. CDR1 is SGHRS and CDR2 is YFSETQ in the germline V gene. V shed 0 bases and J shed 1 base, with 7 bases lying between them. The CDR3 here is CASSLAPKNTEAFF. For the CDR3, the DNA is TGCGCCAGCAGCTTGGCCCCTAAGAACACTGAAGCTTTCTTT.

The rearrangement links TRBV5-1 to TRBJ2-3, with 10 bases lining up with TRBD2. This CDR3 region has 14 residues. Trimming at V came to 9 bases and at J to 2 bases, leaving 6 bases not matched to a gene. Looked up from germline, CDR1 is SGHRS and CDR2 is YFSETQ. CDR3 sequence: CATASGGHTDTQYF. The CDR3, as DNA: TGCGCCACTGCTAGCGGGGGACACACAGATACGCAGTATTTT.

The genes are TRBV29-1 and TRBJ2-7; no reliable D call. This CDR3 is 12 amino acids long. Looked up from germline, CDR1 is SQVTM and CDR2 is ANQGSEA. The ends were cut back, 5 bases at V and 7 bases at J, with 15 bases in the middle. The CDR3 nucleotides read TGCAGCGTTTTACTAACCTCTGGGGAGCAGTACTTC. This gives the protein CSVLLTSGEQYF.

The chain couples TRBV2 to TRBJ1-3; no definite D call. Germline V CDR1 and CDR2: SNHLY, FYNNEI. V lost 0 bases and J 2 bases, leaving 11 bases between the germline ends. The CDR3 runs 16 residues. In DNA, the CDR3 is TGTGCCAGCAGTGAAGCTTCGGTCAGAACTGGAAACACCATATATTTT. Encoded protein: CASSEASVRTGNTIYF. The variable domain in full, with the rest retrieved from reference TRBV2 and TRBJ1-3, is EPEVTQTPSHQVTQMGQEVILRCVPISNHLYFYWYRQILGQKVEFLVSFYNNEISEKSEIFDDQFSVERPDGSNFTLKIRSTKLEDSAMYFCASSEASVRTGNTIYFGEGSWLTVV.

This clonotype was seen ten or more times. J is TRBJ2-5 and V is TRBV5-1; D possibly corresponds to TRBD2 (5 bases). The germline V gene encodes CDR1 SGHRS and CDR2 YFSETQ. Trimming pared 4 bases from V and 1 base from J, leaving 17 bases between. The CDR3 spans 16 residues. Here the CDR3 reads CASSTYLLEAQETQYF. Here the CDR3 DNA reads TGCGCCAGCAGCACCTACCTCTTGGAGGCCCAAGAGACCCAGTACTTC.

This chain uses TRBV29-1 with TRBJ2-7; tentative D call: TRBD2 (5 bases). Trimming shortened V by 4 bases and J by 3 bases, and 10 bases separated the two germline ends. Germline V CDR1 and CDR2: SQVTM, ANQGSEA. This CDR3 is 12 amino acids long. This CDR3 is CSVVDGIYEQYF. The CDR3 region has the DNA TGCAGCGTTGTGGACGGGATCTACGAGCAGTACTTC.

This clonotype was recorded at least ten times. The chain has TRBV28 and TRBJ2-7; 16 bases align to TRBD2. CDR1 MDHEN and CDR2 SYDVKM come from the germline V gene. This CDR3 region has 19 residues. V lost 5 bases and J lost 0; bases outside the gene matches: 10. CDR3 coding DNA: TGTGCCAGCAGTCCGCCGGGACTAGCGGGAGGGCCTAGCTCCTACGAGCAGTACTTC. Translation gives CASSPPGLAGGPSSYEQYF.

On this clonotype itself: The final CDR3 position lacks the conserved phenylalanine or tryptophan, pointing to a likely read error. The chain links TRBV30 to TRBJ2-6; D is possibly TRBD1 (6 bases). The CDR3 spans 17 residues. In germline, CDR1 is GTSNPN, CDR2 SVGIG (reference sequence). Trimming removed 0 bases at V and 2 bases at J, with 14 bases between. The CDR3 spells CAWSVWAGEAGANVLTI. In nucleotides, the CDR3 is TGTGCCTGGAGTGTATGGGCAGGGGAAGCTGGGGCCAACGTCCTGACTATC.

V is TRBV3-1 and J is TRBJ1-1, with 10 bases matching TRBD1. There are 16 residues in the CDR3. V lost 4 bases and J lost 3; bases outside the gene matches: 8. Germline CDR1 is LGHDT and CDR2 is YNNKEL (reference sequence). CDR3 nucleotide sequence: TGTGCCAGCAGCCCCGGGACAGGGGTGGTAGACACTGAAGCTTTCTTT. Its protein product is CASSPGTGVVDTEAFF. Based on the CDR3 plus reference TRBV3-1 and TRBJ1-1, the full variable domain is DTAVSQTPKYLVTQMGNDKSIKCEQNLGHDTMYWYKQDSKKFLKIMFSYNNKELIINETVPNRFSPKSPDKAHLNLHINSLELGDSAVYFCASSPGTGVVDTEAFFGQGTRLTVV.

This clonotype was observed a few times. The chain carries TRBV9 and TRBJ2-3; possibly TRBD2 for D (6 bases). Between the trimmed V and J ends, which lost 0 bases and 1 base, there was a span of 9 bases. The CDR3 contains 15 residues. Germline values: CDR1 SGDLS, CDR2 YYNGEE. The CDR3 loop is CASSVDGGGTDTQYF. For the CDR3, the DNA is TGTGCCAGCAGCGTAGATGGCGGGGGCACAGATACGCAGTATTTT.

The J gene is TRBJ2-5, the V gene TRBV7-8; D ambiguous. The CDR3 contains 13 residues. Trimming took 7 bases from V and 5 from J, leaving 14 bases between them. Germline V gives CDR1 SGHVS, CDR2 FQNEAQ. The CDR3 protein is CASTGHEGETQYF. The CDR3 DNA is TGTGCCAGCACCGGGCATGAAGGGGAGACCCAGTACTTC.

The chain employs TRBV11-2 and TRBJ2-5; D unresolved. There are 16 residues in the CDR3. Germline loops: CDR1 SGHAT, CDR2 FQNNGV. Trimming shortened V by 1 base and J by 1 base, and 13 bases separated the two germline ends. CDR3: CASSLGVQTSQETQYF. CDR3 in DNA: TGTGCCAGCAGCTTAGGAGTGCAAACCTCCCAAGAGACCCAGTACTTC.

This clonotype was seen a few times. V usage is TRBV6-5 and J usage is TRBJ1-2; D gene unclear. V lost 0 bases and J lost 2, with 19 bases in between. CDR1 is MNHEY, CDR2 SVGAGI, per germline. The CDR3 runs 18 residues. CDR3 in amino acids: CASSYSITGSNSNYGYTF. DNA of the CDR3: TGTGCCAGCAGTTACTCGATTACGGGGTCCAATTCAAACTATGGCTACACCTTC.

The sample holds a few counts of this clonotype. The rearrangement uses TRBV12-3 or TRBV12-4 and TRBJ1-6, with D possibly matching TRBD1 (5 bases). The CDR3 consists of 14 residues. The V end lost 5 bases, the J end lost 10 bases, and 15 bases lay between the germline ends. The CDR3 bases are TGTGCCAGCAGTGTCCTGGGGGGAGGATCACCCCTCCACTTT. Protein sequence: CASSVLGGGSPLHF.

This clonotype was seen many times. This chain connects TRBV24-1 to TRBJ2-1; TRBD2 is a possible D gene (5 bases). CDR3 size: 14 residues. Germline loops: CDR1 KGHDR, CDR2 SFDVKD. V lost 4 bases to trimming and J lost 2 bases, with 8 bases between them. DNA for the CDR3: TGTGCCACCAGTGAGTCCGGGGCCTACAATGAGCAGTTCTTC. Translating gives CATSESGAYNEQFF.

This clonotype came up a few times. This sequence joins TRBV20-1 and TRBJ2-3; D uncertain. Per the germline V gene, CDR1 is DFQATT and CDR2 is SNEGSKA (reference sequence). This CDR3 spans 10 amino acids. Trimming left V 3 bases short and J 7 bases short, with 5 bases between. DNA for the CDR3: TGCAGTGCTAGTCAAAATACGCAGTATTTT. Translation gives CSASQNTQYF.

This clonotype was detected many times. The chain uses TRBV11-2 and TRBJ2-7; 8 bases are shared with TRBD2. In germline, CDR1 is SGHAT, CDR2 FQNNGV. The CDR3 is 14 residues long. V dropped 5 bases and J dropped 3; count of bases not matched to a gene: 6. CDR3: CASSLGLEGYEQYF. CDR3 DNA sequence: TGTGCCAGCAGCCTGGGACTAGAGGGCTACGAGCAGTACTTC.